This TCR beta chain was sequenced during a study of T cell responses to AZD1222 COVID-19 vaccine (dated by TCRdb to 2020 to 2023). Regarding the study in general: Because spike-specific TCR depth and breadth did not differ between the two schedules, AZD1222 recipients who got a second dose at roughly 4 weeks were pooled with those who got a second dose at roughly 12 weeks. A total of more than 230 trial participants underwent TCR sequencing, of whom approximately 200 had received two doses of AZD1222 and some 25 had received two doses of the MenACWY control vaccine. Trial participants were enrolled into age subgroups of 18-55, 56-69 and 70-plus years, which contained roughly 150, 30 and 60 TCR-sequenced participants, respectively. What the research found in general, with its limitations: In the small 56-69-year group, the increase in depth fell short of significance, most likely because of low power. No day 14 peak-response samples were available, so repertoires were characterized only after the peak T cell response. Conclusions about previously exposed vaccinees are limited, since just a handful of AZD1222 recipients were seropositive for SARS-CoV-2 at baseline. Most participants were white British and females outnumbered males, and the authors suggested that clonal diversity may have been underestimated. The vaccine-associated CD4 TCRs covered the entire spike protein, and the dominant responses fell in regions 160-218 and 743-854. After two AZD1222 doses, spike-specific TCR breadth and depth were significantly higher than at day 0 and than in MenACWY recipients. Reportedly, close to half of the unique spike-specific TCRs recognized epitopes lying outside the regions that are mutated in the B.1.351 and B.1.1.7 variants.

CDR1 and CDR2, looked up from the germline V gene (reference sequence), are DFQATT and SNEGSKA. V is reduced by 3 bases and J by 6 bases, leaving a spacing of 9 bases between them. The CDR3 measures 13 amino acids from cysteine to phenylalanine. Just CDR3 DNA is preserved here, 39 bases in frame from base 1. The CDR3 regions of human TCRbeta chains were analyzed by immunosequencing. For the original study's pipeline: Repertoire TCRs were checked for matches against a reference library of SARS-CoV-2-specific TCRs that had been generated using the MIRA antigen-specificity platform. Breadth was defined as the fraction of unique TCRs that were SARS-CoV-2-associated, and depth was defined as the fraction of total T cells that were SARS-CoV-2-associated. Using the MIRA data, every spike-specific TCR was mapped to the spike region that the TCR reacted to and assigned to either a CD4 or a CD8 class. Log10-transformed breadth and depth values were compared by one-way ANOVA with Sidak's multiple comparisons tests. TCRdb holds this immuneACCESS table with in-frame rearrangements only. Some clones are missing; in checked studies, unresolved V genes explain under half, and the rest has no known cause. That table furnishes V, J and clone size, whereas the DNA furnished D and trimming. The sample contains around 100,000 clones, around nine tenths of them found a single time. The ten largest clones represent around a sixth of the sample.

In regard to this clone: Its antigen is still unknown. No base quality values were provided; no much bigger clone lies one nucleotide off.

The time point label on this specimen signifies: baseline before first vaccination. The vaccinee samples were drawn from two UK trials, COV001 and COV002, one of which was a single-blind randomized controlled phase 2/3 trial testing AZD1222 (ChAdOx1 nCoV-19) in healthy adults. Trial participant PBMC samples were collected at day 0 and day 28 after the second dose for TCRbeta chain sequencing. This clonotype originated in an adult in good health. The source material was peripheral blood, sampled on day 0 of AZD1222 vaccination. The V and J segments used are TRBV20-1 and TRBJ1-6; the D gene remains uncertain. Read as DNA, the sequence is TGCAGTGCTAGTAGGACGGGTAATTCACCCCTCCACTTT. The resulting protein is CSASRTGNSPLHF.